This entry lists 18 T cell receptor beta chains sequenced from one sample in a study of early T cells in non-severe SARS-CoV-2 infection. TCRdb ran MiXCR on the 5' RACE reads and lists one entry per CDR3 protein. Of 55,000 or so distinct CDR3 sequences listed, under 7.5% are singletons. Sample: whole blood, taken at baseline. These receptors all stem from an adult who was a healthcare worker with PCR-confirmed SARS-CoV-2 infection or an uninfected control (not recorded which).

The sample holds many counts of this clonotype. This sequence joins TRBV3-1 and TRBJ2-3, with D tentatively TRBD2 (5 bases). Germline-derived CDR1 and CDR2 are LGHDT and YNNKEL (reference sequence). This CDR3 spans 16 amino acids. V shed 3 bases and J shed 2 bases, with 15 bases lying between them. This CDR3 is CASSQDRGSPTDTQYF. As DNA, the CDR3 is TGTGCCAGCAGCCAGGATCGCGGGTCGCCCACAGATACGCAGTATTTT.

This clonotype was recorded at least ten times. The chain carries TRBV20-1 and TRBJ2-5; 7 positions match TRBD2. The V gene end was trimmed by 0 bases and the J gene end by 5 bases; junction bases not matched to a gene: 6. Germline V gives CDR1 DFQATT, CDR2 SNEGSKA (reference sequence). There are 14 residues in the CDR3. The CDR3 nucleotides read TGCAGTGCTAGAGATGCGCGGGGGTTTGAGACCCAGTACTTC. Translated, it gives CSARDARGFETQYF.

The chain joins TRBV7-9 to TRBJ2-1; D gene uncertain. V was shortened by 8 bases and J by 5 bases, with 10 bases between the two germline ends. The CDR3 sequence is 12 residues long. Looked up from germline, CDR1 is SEHNR and CDR2 is FQNEAQ (reference sequence). The CDR3 DNA is TGTGCCAGCTGCTCCTCTAACAATGAGCAGTTCTTC. This translates into CASCSSNNEQFF.

CDR3 in amino acids: CASSLGAPQETQYF. The CDR3 region has the DNA TGTGCCAGCAGCTTAGGGGCACCTCAAGAGACCCAGTACTTC. The gene calls are TRBV7-6 and TRBJ2-5, with no clear D. This CDR3 has 14 amino acids. V dropped 1 base and J dropped 2 bases, with 8 bases sitting between them. Germline V lookup: CDR1 SGHVS, CDR2 FNYEAQ.

The genes are TRBV5-6 and TRBJ1-2; the D is unclear. The CDR3 runs to 13 residues. In germline, CDR1 is SGHDT, CDR2 YYEEEE. V was cut by 0 bases and J by 7 bases, with 10 bases left in between. This chain's CDR3 is CASSLVTAGGYTF. For the CDR3, the DNA is TGTGCCAGCAGCTTGGTGACGGCCGGTGGCTACACCTTC.

CDR3 residues: CASSYQQPNSGNTIYF. In DNA, the CDR3 is TGTGCCAGCAGTTACCAACAGCCAAACTCTGGAAACACCATATATTTT. V and J are TRBV6-5 and TRBJ1-3; D is unclear. Germline V gene sequence: CDR1 MNHEY, CDR2 SVGAGI. Deletions cut 2 bases from V and 0 bases from J, with 11 bases between. The CDR3 consists of 16 residues.

Only a few counts were recorded for this clonotype. V gene TRBV4-2 combines with J gene TRBJ2-7; no definite D call. V was cut by 4 bases and J by 0 bases, with 13 bases left in between. This CDR3 region has 15 residues. Germline V gene data show CDR1 as LGHNA and CDR2 as YNFKEQ. The CDR3 region is CASSLYLSFSYEQYF. CDR3 DNA sequence: TGTGCCAGCAGCCTGTACTTGAGCTTCTCCTACGAGCAGTACTTC.

In its sample, this clonotype was seen a few times. This rearrangement joins TRBV4-3 to TRBJ2-1; D possibly corresponds to TRBD2 (6 bases). The ends were cut back, 1 base at V and 2 bases at J, with 9 bases in the middle. Germline assignment: CDR1 LGHNA and CDR2 YSLEER. The length of the CDR3 is 15 residues. Here the CDR3 reads CASSQGRAAYNEQFF. The CDR3 DNA follows: TGCGCCAGCAGCCAAGGGAGGGCAGCCTACAATGAGCAGTTCTTC.

This clonotype came up a few times. The rearrangement links TRBV28 to TRBJ1-1; no definite D call. Germline V gene sequence: CDR1 MDHEN, CDR2 SYDVKM. V gave up 0 bases and J gave up 5 bases, with 10 bases separating them. This CDR3 spans 14 amino acids. Here the CDR3 reads CASSLWSAGTEAFF. The CDR3 nucleotides are TGTGCCAGCAGTTTATGGTCGGCGGGGACTGAAGCTTTCTTT.

The table lists this clonotype with many counts. V and J are TRBV4-2 and TRBJ1-2; 9 nucleotides agree with TRBD1. Germline V gene sequence: CDR1 LGHNA, CDR2 YNFKEQ. J gave up 7 bases and V 6 bases, and 18 bases lay outside the gene matches. This CDR3 is 17 amino acids long. In nucleotides, the CDR3 is TGTGCCAGCAGTGGTGGACAGGGGCGGGAGAATTTGGGTGGCTACACCTTC. Its protein product is CASSGGQGRENLGGYTF.

This clonotype was seen repeatedly, ten times or more. V and J are TRBV6-1 and TRBJ1-1, with TRBD1 as a possible D gene (5 bases). Trimming cost V 0 bases and J 4 bases, with 12 bases left between them. The length of the CDR3 is 15 residues. CDR1 and CDR2 (germline): MNHNS, SASEGT. As DNA, the CDR3 is TGTGCCAGCAGTGAAGCGTTTGGGGGGTTCACTGAAGCTTTCTTT. This sequence encodes CASSEAFGGFTEAFF.

About this clonotype itself: A much larger clone lies a single base off, so this may be a read error. The CDR3 nucleotides are TGTGTCAGCTCCCAGACTAGCGGGGGGGCCGCGCAGTTCTTC. Translation gives CVSSQTSGGAAQFF. V is TRBV7-2 and J is TRBJ2-1; 14 bases match TRBD2. The germline gives CDR1 SGHTA, CDR2 FQGNSA. The CDR3 totals 14 residues.

The chain uses TRBV18 and TRBJ2-7; possible D gene TRBD1, 6 bases. Germline V gene data show CDR1 as KGHSH and CDR2 as LQKENI. Trimming cost V 6 bases and J 2 bases, with 14 bases left between them. This CDR3 has 14 residues. CDR3 region: CASSPGVPPYEQYF. The CDR3 DNA sequence: TGTGCCAGCTCCCCAGGGGTTCCGCCCTACGAGCAGTACTTC.

This clonotype has ten or more counts. The chain couples TRBV7-9 to TRBJ1-1; TRBD1 aligns across 10 bases. The CDR3 is 17 amino acids. Trimming at V came to 6 bases and at J to 3 bases, leaving 13 bases not matched to a gene. Germline values: CDR1 SEHNR, CDR2 FQNEAQ (reference sequence). The DNA of the CDR3 is TGTGCCAGCAGACCCTCCGGGACAGGGGTATCGGACACTGAAGCTTTCTTT. It is translated as CASRPSGTGVSDTEAFF. Full variable domain (rest looked up from reference TRBV7-9 and TRBJ1-1): DTGVSQNPRHKITKRGQNVTFRCDPISEHNRLYWYRQTLGQGPEFLTYFQNEAQLEKSRLLSDRFSAERPKGSFSTLEIQRTEQGDSAMYLCASRPSGTGVSDTEAFFGQGTRLTVV.

This clonotype was counted ten times or more. CDR3: CASSLGYEQYF. CDR3 sequence (DNA): TGTGCCAGCAGTTTAGGGTACGAGCAGTACTTC. The chain uses TRBV12-3 or TRBV12-4 and TRBJ2-7, with no clear D. Trimming removed 1 base from V and 4 bases from J, with 2 bases in between. This CDR3 has 11 amino acids.

V usage is TRBV7-9 and J usage is TRBJ2-7, with TRBD1 matching over 8 bases. V lost 5 bases and J lost 1; bases outside the gene matches: 4. The germline V gene has CDR1 SEHNR and CDR2 FQNEAQ (reference sequence). The CDR3 has 14 residues. Written as DNA, the CDR3 is TGTGCCAGCAGCCGACAGGGGTATTCCTACGAGCAGTACTTC. Translating gives CASSRQGYSYEQYF.

This clonotype was seen only a few times. The V and J genes are TRBV2 and TRBJ2-3; D perhaps matches TRBD2 (5 bases). Germline V gene data show CDR1 as SNHLY and CDR2 as FYNNEI. V gave up 4 bases and J gave up 4 bases, with 9 bases separating them. This CDR3 contains 13 residues. CDR3 residues: CASSAEESDTQYF. Here the CDR3 DNA reads TGTGCCAGCAGTGCGGAGGAGTCAGATACGCAGTATTTT.

This clonotype was found a few times. This sequence joins TRBV7-9 and TRBJ2-3; possibly TRBD1 for D (6 bases). CDR3 size: 15 residues. Germline V gene sequence: CDR1 SEHNR, CDR2 FQNEAQ (reference sequence). With 5 bases removed from V and 0 bases from J, the gap between germline ends came to 12 bases. For the CDR3, the DNA is TGTGCCAGCAGCCCAGGGACAACTAGCACAGATACGCAGTATTTT. Translating it yields CASSPGTTSTDTQYF.